These T cell receptor beta chains were read from a single sample in a study of regulatory T cells in long-lasting Graves disease. TCRdb called the multiplex PCR reads again in MiXCR, with one record for every CDR3 protein. The table has about half a million distinct CDR3 sequences, about 11% seen once; the top ten hold roughly 9.3%. These data are also associated with another study on T cells in Graves' hyperthyroidism and ophthalmopathy.

Sequences were derived from peripheral blood mononuclear cells (PBMCs), sampled at new diagnosis, from a patient treated with antithyroid drugs. These receptors all stem from a woman aged 25-40 years with Graves disease. Both conserved end residues are part of each CDR3. The D gene is left open where the match is weak. Clone size, where shown, is once, few, many, or a class for clones that have expanded.

v_call	j_call	clone_size	d_call	cdr3_nt	cdr3_aa
TRBV7-9	TRBJ1-3	few	NA	TGTGCCAGCAGCTCACCCCCAGGGGAGAGCTCTGGAAACACCATATATTTT	CASSSPPGESSGNTIYF
TRBV5-4	TRBJ2-1	NA	NA	TGTGCCAGCAGCTTGGGGCCCCAGGGTTATAGCGACAATGAGCAGTTCTTC	CASSLGPQGYSDNEQFF
TRBV29-1	TRBJ1-2	many	NA	TGCAGCGCCTCCGGGTCTAACTATGGCTACACCTTC	CSASGSNYGYTF
TRBV20-1	TRBJ2-5	NA	NA	TGCAGTGCTAGAGTCAGTACTGAGACCCAGTACTTC	CSARVSTETQYF
TRBV11-2	TRBJ2-6	many	NA	TGTGCCAGCACGACACAAATCGGGGCCAACGTCCTGACTTTC	CASTTQIGANVLTF
TRBV11-2	TRBJ2-7	many	TRBD2	TGTGCCAGCAGCTTAATCCCGCGGGAGGGCCCACTTAAGCAGTACTTC	CASSLIPREGPLKQYF
TRBV12-3/TRBV12-4	TRBJ2-1	few	NA	TGTGCCATCAGAATAGCGGACGACGAACCCAAGGAGTTCTTC	CAIRIADDEPKEFF
TRBV9	TRBJ2-7	NA	NA	TGTGCCAGCAGCGTAGGCGGGAATACCTACGGGCAGTACTTC	CASSVGGNTYGQYF
TRBV28	TRBJ2-6	NA	NA	TGTGCCAGTGGGCGCCCAGGTGGGGCCAACGTCCTGACTTTC	CASGRPGGANVLTF
TRBV11-3	TRBJ1-1	many	TRBD1	TGTGCCAGCAGCTCGGACAGGGAAAGCGGGAACACTGAAGCTTTCTTT	CASSSDRESGNTEAFF
TRBV11-2	TRBJ2-7	many	NA	TGTGCCAGCAGCTTAGATCTCCCCATCCACGAGCAGTACTTC	CASSLDLPIHEQYF
TRBV6-1	TRBJ1-3	many	NA	TGTGCCAGCAGTCCACAGATTTACGGAAACACCATATATTTT	CASSPQIYGNTIYF
TRBV4-3	TRBJ1-5	NA	TRBD1	TGCGCCAGCAGCCAACGACAGGGGGCAGGACAGCCCCAGCATTTT	CASSQRQGAGQPQHF
TRBV3-1	TRBJ2-1	many	TRBD2	TGTGCCAGCAGCCGTGGGACTAGCGGGAGCTCCTACAATGAGCAGTTCTTC	CASSRGTSGSSYNEQFF
TRBV18	TRBJ2-1	many	NA	TGTGCCAGCTCACACATGACAGAACGGGGTGAGCAGTTCTTC	CASSHMTERGEQFF
TRBV11-2	TRBJ2-3	many	TRBD2	TGTGCCAGCAGCTTAGCTAGCGGGAGGGCCGCAGATACGCAGTATTTT	CASSLASGRAADTQYF
TRBV5-5	TRBJ1-2	NA	TRBD1	TGTGCCAGCAGCTTGGGGCTGACAGGGAACTATGGCTACACCTTC	CASSLGLTGNYGYTF
TRBV19	TRBJ1-2	NA	NA	TGTGCCAGTAAGGTGGGGCAAGGTGGCTACACCTTC	CASKVGQGGYTF